A few counts support the clone carrying this TCR beta chain. Its antigen remains unknown. Researchers reported sorting CD4+ naive, central memory, regulatory and stem cell-like memory cells via CD45RO/CCR7/CD25/CD127/CD95/CD27. The data are from a study of beta chain features in type 1 diabetes. Losses at the gene ends were 5 bases for V and 4 bases for J; bases not matched to a gene: 3. The CDR3 has 15 residues. Germline assignment: CDR1 SGHAT and CDR2 FQNNGV. Findings and limits, study-wide: There was a moderate but significant shortening of TCRB CDR3s in all four CD4+ subsets of Type 1 diabetes patients. PCR might favor shorter templates, equally in patients and controls.

Every bit of the isolated RNA underwent reverse transcription, so sequencing read expressed TCRB transcripts. The average read count of naive, central memory and regulatory T cell samples was several million. Some clones are missing from TCRdb's copy, which holds only in-frame ones; the method was immunoSEQ multiplex PCR. The top ten clones hold approximately 6.7% of a sample with hundreds of thousands of clones, 12% to 15% of them seen once. The gene calls are TRBV11-2 and TRBJ2-5, with 14 bases that match TRBD2. The TCR was taken from a man aged 30 to 45 in good health. What was sequenced was central memory CD4+ T cells from blood. CDR3 in amino acids: CASSTGTSGGETQYF. The CDR3 coding sequence is TGTGCCAGCAGCACAGGGACTAGCGGGGGAGAGACCCAGTACTTC.